Following are 9 T cell receptor beta chains from one sample sequenced in a study of T cell repertoires in cytomegalovirus infection. TCRdb reprocessed the reads with MiXCR, giving one entry per CDR3 protein. Of approximately 500,000 distinct CDR3 sequences listed, approximately 17% were seen once; the top ten hold about 24%. Sequences were obtained from CD8+ T cells from PBMCs. The source of these receptors is a human donor in good health (CMV status not recorded). Some clones in this sample may be carry-over from other donors' samples.

This clonotype showed up just a few times. This sequence joins TRBV9 and TRBJ2-1; D not certain. The CDR3 runs to 14 residues. V lost 0 bases and J 7 bases, leaving 11 bases between the germline ends. Looked up from germline, CDR1 is SGDLS and CDR2 is YYNGEE. CDR3 in DNA: TGTGCCAGCAGCGTAGGAGGAGCGCCGAATGAGCAGTTCTTC. This gives the protein CASSVGGAPNEQFF.

This clonotype has ten or more counts. V usage is TRBV28 and J usage is TRBJ2-1, with a possible D match to TRBD1 (6 bases). The V gene lost 3 bases and the J gene lost 3 bases, with 9 bases spanning the gap. The CDR3 length is 14 residues. Germline V gene lookup returns CDR1 MDHEN and CDR2 SYDVKM. CDR3 loop: CASSLGASYNEQFF. The CDR3 bases are TGTGCCAGCAGTTTGGGGGCTAGCTACAATGAGCAGTTCTTC.

This clonotype appeared many times. This sequence joins TRBV7-9 and TRBJ2-5; perhaps TRBD1 as D (6 bases). The V and J ends lost 4 bases and 5 bases respectively, with 20 bases between them. Germline CDR1 and CDR2: SEHNR and FQNEAQ (reference sequence). There are 16 residues in the CDR3. The CDR3 DNA follows: TGTGCCAGCAGCTATTTCCGGGACACCGTCCGGGAGACCCAGTACTTC. Protein sequence: CASSYFRDTVRETQYF.

This clonotype came up a few times. This chain joins TRBV2 and TRBJ2-2, with D unresolved. With 7 bases removed from V and 8 bases from J, the gap between germline ends came to 8 bases. CDR3 length equals 11 residues. The V gene's germline CDR1 is SNHLY and CDR2 FYNNEI. This CDR3 reads CASNRMGELFF. The DNA of the CDR3 is TGTGCCAGCAATCGGATGGGGGAGCTGTTTTTT.

This clonotype was observed at least ten times. The chain uses TRBV7-8 and TRBJ1-3; D is uncertain. Between the trimmed V and J ends, which lost 2 bases and 2 bases, there was a span of 7 bases. The CDR3 contains 14 residues. Germline assignment: CDR1 SGHVS and CDR2 FQNEAQ. CDR3 in amino acids: CASSLLAPGNTIYF. DNA of the CDR3: TGTGCCAGCAGCTTACTGGCCCCTGGAAACACCATATATTTT.

The V call is TRBV20-1, the J call TRBJ2-7; 11 bases match TRBD2. The germline V gene encodes CDR1 DFQATT and CDR2 SNEGSKA (reference sequence). The CDR3 spans 16 residues. J gave up 5 bases and V 5 bases, and 14 bases lay outside the gene matches. The CDR3 loop is CSAPPRETSGINEQYF. CDR3 sequence (DNA): TGCAGTGCTCCCCCCAGAGAGACTAGCGGGATCAACGAGCAGTACTTC.

This clonotype was seen ten or more times. CDR3 protein: CASSQGPGAEDYGYTF. The CDR3 bases are TGTGCCAGCAGCCAAGGGCCCGGAGCGGAGGACTATGGCTACACCTTC. The chain carries TRBV4-2 and TRBJ1-2; no clear D. The CDR3 covers 16 residues. CDR1 is LGHNA and CDR2 is YNFKEQ in the germline V gene. Trimming stripped 1 base from V and 3 bases from J, with 15 bases between.

This clonotype came up a few times. The chain is built from TRBV7-9 and TRBJ2-2; D might be TRBD1 (5 bases). V was cut by 7 bases and J by 8 bases, with 8 bases left in between. This CDR3 has 11 amino acids. CDR1 is SEHNR, CDR2 FQNEAQ, per germline (reference sequence). The CDR3 loop is CASNRQGELFF. CDR3 DNA sequence: TGTGCCAGCAACCGACAGGGGGAGCTGTTTTTT.

This clonotype was seen at least ten times. V is TRBV11-2 and J is TRBJ1-3; D not certain. This CDR3 contains 17 residues. Germline loops: CDR1 SGHAT, CDR2 FQNNGV. V was pared by 5 bases and J by 0 bases, with 17 bases between. Here the CDR3 DNA reads TGTGCCAGCAGCCCACTTGCTAGACCGCCCTCTGGAAACACCATATATTTT. Translating it yields CASSPLARPPSGNTIYF.